This passage covers 11 T cell receptor beta chains from one sample sequenced in a study of blood T cell repertoires in COVID-19. Profiling relied on immunoSEQ multiplex PCR, and the TCRdb table lists in-frame clones only, not all of them. The table lists some 250,000 clones, over 80% of them singletons, with around 26% in the top ten. Sequenced sample: peripheral blood. The receptors derive from a man aged 35-49 years with acute or convalescent COVID-19.

This clone was observed a single time. The V call is TRBV6-1, the J call TRBJ1-4; 10 bases align to TRBD1. From germline, CDR1 is MNHNS and CDR2 SASEGT. The junction had 4 bases not matched to a gene; V was cut back by 1 base and J by 8 bases. The CDR3 extends over 15 amino acids. CDR3 protein: CASSEGTGGREKLFF. For the CDR3, the DNA is TGTGCCAGCAGTGAAGGGACAGGGGGTAGGGAAAAACTGTTTTTT.

This chain connects TRBV7-2 to TRBJ2-7, with 13 bases lining up with TRBD2. CDR3 length equals 18 residues. V was pared by 0 bases and J by 0 bases, with 5 bases of the junction left unmatched. Germline V gene data show CDR1 as SGHTA and CDR2 as FQGNSA. CDR3 amino acids: CASSLAGTSGTRSYEQYF. In nucleotides, the CDR3 is TGTGCCAGCAGCTTAGCCGGGACTAGCGGGACGCGCTCCTACGAGCAGTACTTC.

The rearrangement uses TRBV6-4 and TRBJ2-7; perhaps TRBD2 as D (6 bases). The CDR3 totals 14 residues. Germline CDR1 and CDR2: MRHNA and SNTAGT. The germline V and J ends were trimmed by 9 bases and 2 bases, with 17 bases remaining between them. The CDR3 DNA reads as TGTGCCAGTGAACCGGGAGCAAAGCCCTACGAGCAGTACTTC. Amino acids: CASEPGAKPYEQYF.

The chain carries TRBV6-5 and TRBJ2-1; D not certain. Germline CDR1 MNHEY, CDR2 SVGAGI. The CDR3 consists of 15 residues. V shed 2 bases and J shed 0 bases, with 8 bases lying between them. The CDR3 spells CASSYGWSSYNEQFF. The CDR3 DNA sequence: TGTGCCAGCAGTTACGGCTGGAGCTCCTACAATGAGCAGTTCTTC.

The chain combines TRBV3-1 (or the pseudogene TRBV3-2) with TRBJ1-5; D uncertain. This CDR3 comprises 13 residues. Per the germline V gene, CDR1 is LGHDT and CDR2 is YNNKEL (reference sequence). V dropped 2 bases and J dropped 6 bases, with 8 bases sitting between them. CDR3 nucleotide sequence: TGTGCCAGCAGCCAAAGAGGGAGTCAGCCCCAGCATTTT. Amino acids: CASSQRGSQPQHF.

In regard to this clone: Mismatch with germline at one junction end may stem from a read error. The J gene is TRBJ1-3, the V gene TRBV5-5; D not resolved. CDR3 size: 12 residues. The germline gives CDR1 SGHKS, CDR2 YYEKEE (reference sequence). CDR3 in amino acids: CASSLNGGFGHF. CDR3 sequence (DNA): TGTGCCAGCAGCCTAAACGGAGGGTTTGGGCATTTT.

With respect to this clone: The identical CDR3 is also encoded by other nucleotide sequences in the sample. The J gene is TRBJ1-1, the V gene TRBV6-5; D uncertain. The CDR3 is 15 residues long. CDR1 MNHEY and CDR2 SVGAGI come from the germline V gene. Between the trimmed V and J ends, which lost 0 bases and 0 bases, there was a span of 8 bases. The CDR3: CASSYSRAMNTEAFF. The CDR3 coding sequence is TGTGCCAGCAGTTACTCGCGGGCTATGAACACTGAAGCTTTCTTT.

This clone was recorded only once. This rearrangement joins TRBV5-1 to TRBJ2-1; TRBD2 aligns across 7 bases. The CDR3 contains 15 residues. V dropped 1 base and J dropped 7; count of bases not matched to a gene: 8. The germline V gene has CDR1 SGHRS and CDR2 YFSETQ. This CDR3 reads CASSLRAGEENEQFF. For the CDR3, the DNA is TGCGCCAGCAGCTTGAGGGCGGGGGAAGAGAATGAGCAGTTCTTC.

The chain employs TRBV6-5 and TRBJ1-1, with a weak D call TRBD1 (5 bases). Germline-derived CDR1 and CDR2 are MNHEY and SVGAGI. The CDR3 loop spans 15 amino acids. V was cut by 6 bases and J by 3 bases, with 17 bases left in between. The CDR3 DNA follows: TGTGCCAGCAGAGATCAGGGCCTAAAGGACACTGAAGCTTTCTTT. It yields the protein CASRDQGLKDTEAFF.

This chain uses TRBV5-4 with TRBJ2-3; D is unresolved. Trimming pared 4 bases from V and 2 bases from J, leaving 11 bases between. The germline CDR1 and CDR2 sequences are SGHNT and YYREEE (reference sequence). The CDR3 runs 14 residues. In nucleotides, the CDR3 is TGTGCCAGCAGCAACTACGGTCCCACAGATACGCAGTATTTT. Translating it yields CASSNYGPTDTQYF.

This clone occurred once. DNA for the CDR3: TGTGCCATCAGTGAGTCCGTCAGGAACTATGGCTACACCTTC. Residues: CAISESVRNYGYTF. This chain links TRBV10-3 with TRBJ1-2; D uncertain. This CDR3 spans 14 amino acids. V lost 0 bases, J lost 2 bases, and 7 bases lay in between. CDR1 ENHRY and CDR2 SYGVKD come from the germline V gene.